The present TCR beta chain was sequenced within a study of response to subunit inactivated influenza vaccine. Study-wide results and caveats: The authors offered the suggestion that each seasonal influenza vaccination recruits few new T cells.

The V and J ends lost 0 bases and 3 bases respectively, with 6 bases between them. Per germline, CDR1 MGHDK and CDR2 SYGVNS. This CDR3 contains 14 residues. In the case of this clonotype: Its target is not known.

TCRdb fed the RT-PCR reads into MiXCR, producing one record per CDR3 protein. Of approximately 730,000 distinct CDR3 sequences in the sample, 14% were seen once. The specimen was PBMCs from blood, collected less than 15 days before vaccination. The J gene is TRBJ1-5, the V gene TRBV25-1; the D is unclear. This sequence originates from a man aged 45 to 65 who received an inactivated influenza vaccine. This CDR3 is CASSEYSLNQPQHF. The CDR3 DNA follows: TGTGCCAGCAGTGAATATAGTCTCAATCAGCCCCAGCATTTT.